This T cell receptor (beta chain) was captured in a study of blood T cell repertoires in COVID-19. Across the whole study: There were acute and convalescent COVID-19 samples, and they came from the United States, Italy and Spain. From T cells, B-cell-depleted T cells, or PBMCs came the material, which was cDNA or gDNA.

This clone turned up a few times. Other DNA sequences within the sample encode an identical CDR3. Per the original methods: Cell counts per sample came from amplifying reference gene primers. The protocol was immunoSEQ multiplex PCR, while the TCRdb copy is restricted to in-frame clones and leaves out a portion. V and J calls and clone size are copied from that table; D and trimming were computed from the DNA. The sample contains hundreds of thousands of clones, roughly 87% of which appear only once. The CDR3 runs to 11 residues. V lost 1 base and J 8 bases, leaving 5 bases between the germline ends. Sequencing was carried out using peripheral blood. This chain connects TRBV12-3 or TRBV12-4 to TRBJ1-1; D remains ambiguous. The TCR sequence derives from a young man with active or convalescent COVID-19. CDR3 coding DNA: TGTGCCAGCAGTTTAGGCAGAGAAGCTTTCTTT. Protein product: CASSLGREAFF.